What follows are 7 T cell receptor beta chains derived from one specimen sequenced in a study of blood T cell repertoires in COVID-19. This table comes from immunoSEQ multiplex PCR, and its TCRdb copy is limited to in-frame clones, with some not included. The data hold roughly 170,000 clones, with 75% to 85% observed a single time. Material: peripheral blood. The source is a woman aged 60-75 years with COVID-19, enrolled during active disease.

This clone came up once. The chain's CDR3 is CASRRSSGGPRETQYF. In DNA form, the CDR3 reads TGTGCCAGCAGGCGTAGTAGCGGGGGACCGAGAGAGACCCAGTACTTC. This sequence joins TRBV3-1 (or the pseudogene TRBV3-2) and TRBJ2-5; 9 bases fit TRBD2. This CDR3 region has 16 residues. The germline V gene has CDR1 LGHDT and CDR2 YNNKEL (reference sequence). V lost 6 bases, J lost 4 bases, and 12 bases stayed unmatched.

The J gene is TRBJ1-4, the V gene TRBV12-3 or TRBV12-4, with D hard to call. Trimming stripped 4 bases from V and 8 bases from J, with 5 bases between. The CDR3 loop spans 11 amino acids. CDR3 nucleotides: TGTGCCAGCAGTTACACAGAAAAACTGTTTTTT. It codes for CASSYTEKLFF.

This clone appeared a few times. The genes are TRBV14 and TRBJ2-1; 10 nucleotides match TRBD2. The CDR3 covers 16 residues. Germline V gene data show CDR1 as SGHDN and CDR2 as FVKESK. V lost 3 bases to trimming and J lost 4 bases; unmatched junction nucleotides: 6. CDR3 protein: CASSQIVAGGYNEQFF. CDR3 sequence (DNA): TGTGCCAGCAGCCAGATCGTAGCGGGAGGTTACAATGAGCAGTTCTTC.

This rearrangement joins TRBV9 to TRBJ1-6; maybe TRBD1 (6 bases). The CDR3 sequence is 14 residues long. Between the trimmed V and J ends, which lost 3 bases and 9 bases, there was a span of 13 bases. Germline V gene lookup returns CDR1 SGDLS and CDR2 YYNGEE. In DNA, the CDR3 is TGTGCCAGCAGCGCGGACAGTAACCGTTCACCCCTCCACTTT. Protein: CASSADSNRSPLHF. Looking up the rest from reference TRBV9 and TRBJ1-6 gives the full variable domain: DSGVTQTPKHLITATGQRVTLRCSPRSGDLSVYWYQQSLDQGLQFLIQYYNGEERAKGNILERFSAQQFPDLHSELNLSSLELGDSALYFCASSADSNRSPLHFGNGTRLTVT.

This clone was seen more than once but under ten times. V and J are TRBV27 and TRBJ1-5, with TRBD1 as a possible D gene (5 bases). The CDR3 is 19 amino acids. The germline V gene has CDR1 MNHEY and CDR2 SMNVEV (reference sequence). The V gene lost 7 bases and the J gene lost 5 bases, with 30 bases spanning the gap. The CDR3 protein is CASNPGDGGEGKADQPQHF. In nucleotides, the CDR3 is TGTGCCAGCAACCCGGGGGATGGTGGTGAGGGAAAAGCGGATCAGCCCCAGCATTTT.

The V call is TRBV28, the J call TRBJ2-7; 10 bases agree with TRBD2. CDR1 MDHEN and CDR2 SYDVKM come from the germline V gene. The CDR3 runs to 15 residues. J was trimmed by 0 bases and V by 4 bases; bases with no gene match: 3. The CDR3 nucleotides read TGTGCCAGCAGTTCAGCGGGGGGGGGCTCCTACGAGCAGTACGTC. Its protein is CASSSAGGGSYEQYV.

The genes are TRBV2 and TRBJ1-1; 10 nucleotides agree with TRBD1. V shed 5 bases, J shed 3 bases, and the junction held 3 bases outside the gene matches. This CDR3 has 14 amino acids. The germline V gene has CDR1 SNHLY and CDR2 FYNNEI. CDR3 DNA: TGTGCCAGCAGTAAAGGACAGGGGGACACTGAAGCTTTCTTT. Its translation: CASSKGQGDTEAFF.